This T cell receptor beta chain was sequenced during a study of radiotherapy plus CTLA-4 blockade in lung cancer. Sequencing was performed with immunoSEQ multiplex PCR; in TCRdb, only in-frame clones are kept and a portion is missing. The table includes some 33,000 clones, less than 75% detected once. The sequences come from peripheral blood, collected from a patient treated with radiotherapy plus ipilimumab. This TCR came from a human donor with non-small cell lung cancer whose response to radiotherapy plus ipilimumab could not be evaluated.

CDR3 nucleotides: TGTGCCAGCAGCTTAGCGTCGACGACTAGGGACGTCTATGGCTACACCTTC. The encoded protein is CASSLASTTRDVYGYTF. V and J are TRBV7-2 and TRBJ1-2; D possibly corresponds to TRBD1 (5 bases). This CDR3 comprises 17 residues. CDR1 is SGHTA and CDR2 is FQGNSA in the germline V gene. V was pared by 0 bases and J by 4 bases, with 18 bases between.